The rows below give T cell receptor beta chains drawn from one sample of a study of T cell repertoires in cytomegalovirus infection. TCRdb recomputed calls from the reads with MiXCR, one row per CDR3 protein. The profile covers around 550,000 distinct CDR3 sequences, with about a quarter appearing a single time and about 13% taken by the ten largest. Sequenced sample: PBMCs. Receptors were obtained from a human donor in good health (CMV status not recorded). Some clones in this sample may be carry-over from other donors' samples. CDR3s include the opening cysteine and the closing phenylalanine or tryptophan. Fields, in order: J gene, clone size, V gene, D gene, CDR3 DNA, CDR3 protein. The D gene is left open where the match is weak. The size field is filled for only some rows; it gives once, few, many or a size class.

>TRBJ2-7|many|TRBV7-2|TRBD2
TGTGCCAGCACCAGGACTAGCGGGGTGGCCCTTTACGAGCAGTACTTC
CASTRTSGVALYEQYF
>TRBJ1-2|NA|TRBV7-8|NA
TGTGCCAGCAGCTTAGCCCGCTGGAGCTATGGCTACACCTTC
CASSLARWSYGYTF
>TRBJ2-7|few|TRBV6-5|NA
TGTGCCAGCAAGGGGCGCGAGCAGTACTTC
CASKGREQYF
>TRBJ2-3|few|TRBV6-2/TRBV6-3|TRBD2
TGTGCCAGCAGTTCACGACTAGCGCCCACAGATACGCAGTATTTT
CASSSRLAPTDTQYF
>TRBJ2-7|NA|TRBV7-2|NA
TGTGCCAGCAGCTCCCAGGGTGGGAAGCAGTACTTC
CASSSQGGKQYF
>TRBJ2-3|many|TRBV2|NA
TGTGCCAGCAAGGGGATACTCACAGATACGCAGTATTTT
CASKGILTDTQYF
>TRBJ2-1|few|TRBV19|NA
TGTGCCAGTAGTGGGACGGACTACAATGAGCAGTTCTTC
CASSGTDYNEQFF
>TRBJ2-5|NA|TRBV7-6|NA
TGTGCCAGCAACTTCAAGGGGTCCCAAGAGACCCAGTACTTC
CASNFKGSQETQYF
>TRBJ2-3|few|TRBV6-2/TRBV6-3|TRBD2
TGTGCCAGCAGCCCACCGGGACTAGCGGTTCTGAGTACGCAGTATTTT
CASSPPGLAVLSTQYF
>TRBJ2-1|many|TRBV7-2|NA
TGTGCCAGCAGCTTAGGTCCGCTCGCTCACCAAGTGGTGAATGAGCAGTTCTTC
CASSLGPLAHQVVNEQFF
>TRBJ1-1|NA|TRBV12-3/TRBV12-4|NA
TGTGCCAGCAGTTTACCGACAGCCAACACTGAAGCTTTCTTT
CASSLPTANTEAFF
>TRBJ1-5|NA|TRBV2|NA
TGTGCCAGCAGGGAGACTTATGATAGCAATCAGCCCCAGCATTTT
CASRETYDSNQPQHF
>TRBJ1-1|many|TRBV7-3|NA
TGTGCCAGCAGCTCGCACATGAACACTGAAGCTTTCTTT
CASSSHMNTEAFF
>TRBJ2-2|few|TRBV7-2|NA
TGTGCCGGCAAAGGGCGGTCAGGGGAGCTGTTTTTT
CAGKGRSGELFF
>TRBJ1-4|NA|TRBV28|NA
TGTGCCAGCACCTCCCCGGGGCCAGGGGAAAAACTGTTTTTT
CASTSPGPGEKLFF
>TRBJ2-5|few|TRBV4-3|NA
TGCGCCAGCAGCCAAAACAGGGGAGGGGAGACCCAGTACTTC
CASSQNRGGETQYF
>TRBJ2-7|NA|TRBV30|TRBD2
TGTGCCTGGAGCATTACTAGCGGGAGCTCCTACGAGCAGTACTTC
CAWSITSGSSYEQYF
>TRBJ1-1|NA|TRBV6-1|NA
TGTGCCAGCAGCGACGGACAAGGGGATCGGGCTTTCTTT
CASSDGQGDRAFF
>TRBJ1-1|NA|TRBV20-1|NA
TGCAGTGCCCTAAGAGGGGGGGGATCCACTGAAGCTTTCTTT
CSALRGGGSTEAFF
>TRBJ1-2|many|TRBV12-3/TRBV12-4|TRBD1
TGTGCCAGCAGAGAACGGCCGGATGGACAGGACATTAACTATGGCTACACCTTC
CASRERPDGQDINYGYTF
>TRBJ1-5|NA|TRBV12-3/TRBV12-4|NA
TGTGCCAGCAGTTTCGGGGTCAATCAGCCCCAGCATTTT
CASSFGVNQPQHF
>TRBJ2-7|few|TRBV7-2|NA
TGTGCCAGCAGCTTAGTAGTGGCGGGACCACTCTACGAGCAGTACTTC
CASSLVVAGPLYEQYF
>TRBJ1-2|NA|TRBV15|TRBD1
TGTGCCACCAGCAGAGATGGGAGGGGGCGAGACTATGGCTACACCTTC
CATSRDGRGRDYGYTF
>TRBJ1-1|few|TRBV29-1|NA
TGCAGCGTGAATACGGGGCTCAACCAAGCTTTCTTT
CSVNTGLNQAFF
>TRBJ1-4|many|TRBV7-8|TRBD1
TGTGCCAGCGCTTATTCGAAGGCCGGACAGGGCGTGTTTCAAGGGCTGTTTTTT
CASAYSKAGQGVFQGLFF
>TRBJ1-6|NA|TRBV20-1|TRBD1
TGCAGTGCTAGGGCCCAGGGACAGGGGGTGCCGGGGCAATATGGGAATTCACCCCTCCACTTT
CSARAQGQGVPGQYGNSPLHF
>TRBJ1-2|NA|TRBV19|NA
TGTGCCAGTAGTCGGGACATTAACTATGGCTACACCTTC
CASSRDINYGYTF
>TRBJ2-5|NA|TRBV24-1|NA
TGTGCCACCAGTCCGGACGGGGCTCAGGAGACCCAGTACTTC
CATSPDGAQETQYF
>TRBJ1-5|NA|TRBV7-6|NA
TGTGCCAGCAGCTCATTCACAGGGATCTATAGCAATCAGCCCCAGCATTTT
CASSSFTGIYSNQPQHF
>TRBJ2-7|few|TRBV6-1|TRBD2
TGTGCCAGCAGACAAGCGGCTAGCGGATACGAGCAGTACTTC
CASRQAASGYEQYF
>TRBJ1-1|many|TRBV12-3/TRBV12-4|NA
TGTGCCAGCAGTCCCATAGTTGAGTACACTGAAGCTTTCTTT
CASSPIVEYTEAFF
>TRBJ2-1|NA|TRBV19|NA
TGTGCCAGTAGTACCGGGTTCAGGTTGGGGTTTAATGAGCAGTTCTTC
CASSTGFRLGFNEQFF